Listed below are T cell receptor beta chains from one sample, sequenced in a study of beta chain features in type 1 diabetes. Repertoires were generated with immunoSEQ multiplex PCR, while TCRdb's copy carries only in-frame clones and drops some. The sample carries hundreds of thousands of clones, over 12% recorded once. What was sequenced was naive CD4+ T cells from blood. The receptors originated from a man aged 18 to 30 with type 1 diabetes. CDR3s include the opening cysteine and the closing phenylalanine or tryptophan.

v_gene | CDR3aa
TRBV27 | CASSLPGNTIYF
TRBV7-9 | CASSPAGGPRLYF
TRBV18 | CASSPRSDYEQYF
TRBV30 | CAWSGLGSTEAFF
TRBV10-3 | CAISGQQETQYF
TRBV7-2 | CASSQIAGEETQYF
TRBV9 | CASSVVVDTGELFF
TRBV5-4 | CASSLDRVQPQHF
TRBV7-9 | CASSFPPGGADNEQFF
TRBV20-1 | CSPGGLYEQYF
TRBV9 | CASSPGTSGRWSYNEQFF
TRBV6-5 | CASARNTEAFF
TRBV2 | CARGPGTSGRTQYF
TRBV10-3 | CAIRPARSGTSVSTDTQYF
TRBV7-6 | CASSLEGGAGTEAFF
TRBV19 | CASSIARDTGELFF
TRBV14 | CASSGRQGQSTNEKLFF
TRBV29-1 | CSVAGQEGRILTDTQYF
TRBV4-2 | CASSQGQPGQPQHF
TRBV5-1 | CASSLNQRVQGYTF
TRBV4-3 | CASSQMMSGAVALHF
TRBV5-1 | CASSLVGGGLETQYF
TRBV2 | CASQRTGRTGELFF
TRBV7-9 | CASSLRPGGEANEQFF
TRBV21-1 | CANLTGGTEAFF
TRBV9 | CASSVASGGPDTQYF
TRBV11-2 | CASSFRGQGAEAFF
TRBV28 | CASRASGVSGANVLTF
TRBV28 | CASSSSGTGGGLGETQYF
TRBV30 | CAWSGTHRPIMHF
TRBV6-5 | CASSPRGETQYF
TRBV7-6 | CASSFSDYQPQHF
TRBV12-5 | CASGHGQGYEQYF
TRBV6-6 | CASSSSLLRNTGELFF